In this sample, the clone carrying this TCR beta chain turned up once. This entry is derived from a study of shared clonotypes between healthy human individuals. The CDR3 is 17 amino acids. V was shortened by 1 base and J by 0 bases, with 16 bases between the two germline ends. Germline values: CDR1 KGHSH, CDR2 LQKENI. Sequencing used immunoSEQ multiplex PCR; TCRdb keeps in-frame clones, though not all of them. The top ten clones hold roughly 1.4% of a sample with roughly 1,100,000 clones, around 76% of them seen once. The sequencing input was memory CD4+ T cells sorted from blood. Specified subset: CD45RA-negative fraction. This chain joins TRBV18 and TRBJ2-7; maybe TRBD2 (5 bases). This TCR was sampled from a man aged 18 to 30 in good health. The CDR3: CASSPRNREGSSYEQYF. DNA of the CDR3: TGTGCCAGCTCACCACGGAATAGAGAGGGCAGCTCCTACGAGCAGTACTTC.